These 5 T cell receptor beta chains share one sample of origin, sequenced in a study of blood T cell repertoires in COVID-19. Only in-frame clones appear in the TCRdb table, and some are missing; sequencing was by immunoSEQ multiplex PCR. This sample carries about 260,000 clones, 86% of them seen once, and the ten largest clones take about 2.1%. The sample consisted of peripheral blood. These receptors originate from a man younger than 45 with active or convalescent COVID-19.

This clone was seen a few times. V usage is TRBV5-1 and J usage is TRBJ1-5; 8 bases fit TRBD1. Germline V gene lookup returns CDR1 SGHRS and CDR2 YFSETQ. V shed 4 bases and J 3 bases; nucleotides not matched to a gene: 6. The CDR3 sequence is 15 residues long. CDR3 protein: CASSPGTGNNQPQHF. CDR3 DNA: TGCGCCAGCAGCCCTGGGACAGGTAACAATCAGCCCCAGCATTTT.

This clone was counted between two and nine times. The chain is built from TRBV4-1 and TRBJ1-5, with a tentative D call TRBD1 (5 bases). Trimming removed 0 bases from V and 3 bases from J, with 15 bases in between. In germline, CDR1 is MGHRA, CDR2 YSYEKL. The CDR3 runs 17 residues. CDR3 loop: CASSQDSGGLVNQPQHF. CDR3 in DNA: TGCGCCAGCAGCCAAGATTCCGGGGGTTTGGTCAATCAGCCCCAGCATTTT.

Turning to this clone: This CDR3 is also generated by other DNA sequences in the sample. CDR3 protein: CASSQDLAGRGEQFF. CDR3 coding DNA: TGTGCCAGCAGCCAAGATTTAGCGGGGAGGGGGGAGCAGTTCTTC. This chain links TRBV3-1 (or the pseudogene TRBV3-2) with TRBJ2-1, with 8 bases fitting TRBD2. The V gene end was trimmed by 0 bases and the J gene end by 10 bases; junction bases not matched to a gene: 8. There are 15 residues in the CDR3. CDR1 LGHDT and CDR2 YNNKEL come from the germline V gene (reference sequence).

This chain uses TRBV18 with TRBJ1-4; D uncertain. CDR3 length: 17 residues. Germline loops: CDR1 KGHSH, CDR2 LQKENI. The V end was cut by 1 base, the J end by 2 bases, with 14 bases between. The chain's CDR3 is CASSPRGGAGTNEKLFF. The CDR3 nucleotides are TGTGCCAGCTCACCACGTGGAGGCGCGGGGACTAATGAAAAACTGTTTTTT.

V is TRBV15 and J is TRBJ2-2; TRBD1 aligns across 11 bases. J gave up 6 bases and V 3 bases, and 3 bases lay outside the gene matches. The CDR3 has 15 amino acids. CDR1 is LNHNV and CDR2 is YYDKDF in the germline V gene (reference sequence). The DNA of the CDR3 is TGTGCCACCAGCAGCCGGGACAGGGGGGCCGGGGAGCTGTTTTTT. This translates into CATSSRDRGAGELFF. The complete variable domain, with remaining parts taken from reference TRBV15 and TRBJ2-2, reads DAMVIQNPRYQVTQFGKPVTLSCSQTLNHNVMYWYQQKSSQAPKLLFHYYDKDFNNEADTPDNFQSRRPNTSFCFLDIRSPGLGDTAMYLCATSSRDRGAGELFFGEGSRLTVL.